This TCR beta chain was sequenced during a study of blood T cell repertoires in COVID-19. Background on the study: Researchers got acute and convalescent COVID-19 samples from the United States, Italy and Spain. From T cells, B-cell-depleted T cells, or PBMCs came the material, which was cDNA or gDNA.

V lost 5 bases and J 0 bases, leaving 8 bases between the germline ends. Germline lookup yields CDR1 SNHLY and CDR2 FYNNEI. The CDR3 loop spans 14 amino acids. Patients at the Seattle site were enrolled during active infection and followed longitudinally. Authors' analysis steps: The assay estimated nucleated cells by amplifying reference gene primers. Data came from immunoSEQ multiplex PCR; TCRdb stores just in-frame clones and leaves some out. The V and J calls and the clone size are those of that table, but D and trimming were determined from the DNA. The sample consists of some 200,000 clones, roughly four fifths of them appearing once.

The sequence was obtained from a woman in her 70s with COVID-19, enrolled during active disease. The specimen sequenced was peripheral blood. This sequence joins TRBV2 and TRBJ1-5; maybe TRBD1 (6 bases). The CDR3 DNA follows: TGTGCCAGCAGTAGACAGGATAGCAATCAGCCCCAGCATTTT. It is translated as CASSRQDSNQPQHF.